This T cell receptor (beta chain) comes out of a study of monozygotic twins with inflammatory bowel disease. Study-wide findings and caveats: No single strong signal or clonotype associated with IBD was supported. Sharing of clonotypes with others was lower in IBD patients than in healthy twins, and this was especially so with disease activity. The inverse Simpson measure of TCRbeta diversity was lower in IBD patients than in healthy co-twins.

No DNA is given; TCRdb re-called the 5' RACE reads and lists each CDR3 protein once. The sample data list over 110,000 distinct CDR3 sequences. The germline CDR1 and CDR2 sequences are SGHRS and YFSETQ. This CDR3 has 15 amino acids. With respect to this clonotype: The antigen is unknown.

The sample was blood. The chain recombines TRBV5-1 with TRBJ2-5; no DNA is available, so the TRBD1 call from TCRdb remains unchecked. The clonotype was recovered from a human donor with ulcerative colitis or Crohn's disease, or a healthy co-twin of an affected twin (not recorded which). The CDR3 loop is CASSDGQGRQETQYF. Based on the CDR3 plus reference TRBV5-1 and TRBJ2-5, the full variable domain is KAGVTQTPRYLIKTRGQQVTLSCSPISGHRSVSWYQQTPGQGLQFLFEYFSETQRNKGNFPGRFSGRQFSNSRSEMNVSTLELGDSALYLCASSDGQGRQETQYFGPGTRLLVL.